A single sample is the source of the 23 T cell receptor beta chains below, sequenced in a study of blood T cells in healthy people across ages. A second roughly 7 to 11 cycle PCR used barcoded and J-beta primers. TCRdb processed the 5' RACE reads anew with MiXCR; each CDR3 protein has one entry. The repertoire holds 1.5 million to 2 million distinct CDR3 sequences, with approximately 32% as singletons. The source material was blood. The receptor source for this set is a woman in her 30s in good health.

The CDR3: CASSASAAGELFF. The CDR3 DNA is TGTGCCAGCAGCGCTTCCGCTGCCGGGGAGCTGTTTTTT. V gene TRBV3-1 combines with J gene TRBJ2-2, with D hard to call. The ends were cut back, 5 bases at V and 6 bases at J, with 10 bases in the middle. The CDR3 has 13 residues. Looked up from germline, CDR1 is LGHDT and CDR2 is YNNKEL (reference sequence).

Comments on this clonotype: The junction departs from germline at one end; a sequencing error may be responsible. This chain links TRBV7-2 with TRBJ1-5, with a tentative D call TRBD1 (6 bases). The CDR3 loop spans 15 amino acids. Germline CDR1 SGHTA, CDR2 FQGNSA. The CDR3 reads CAGSPTGWNNQPQHF. The DNA for the CDR3 is TGTGCCGGCAGCCCCACAGGGTGGAACAATCAGCCCCAGCATTTT.

In regard to this clonotype: The junction does not match germline at one end; this may be a read error. The genes are TRBV4-1 and TRBJ2-1; 9 nucleotides line up with TRBD2. CDR3 size: 19 residues. Germline-derived CDR1 and CDR2 are MGHRA and YSYEKL. CDR3: CASSQEGLAGLSSYNGQFF. In nucleotides, the CDR3 is TGCGCCAGCAGCCAGGAGGGCCTAGCGGGACTAAGCTCCTACAATGGGCAGTTCTTC.

The rearrangement uses TRBV7-9 and TRBJ2-2; D is ambiguous. Germline lookup yields CDR1 SEHNR and CDR2 FQNEAQ (reference sequence). V gave up 5 bases and J gave up 4 bases, with 11 bases separating them. This CDR3 has 14 amino acids. This CDR3 is CASSPPSATGELFF. The CDR3 coding sequence is TGTGCCAGCAGCCCCCCGAGTGCCACCGGGGAGCTGTTTTTT.

Worth noting for this clonotype: A read error is possible here, since a much larger clone lies one base away. The genes are TRBV29-1 and TRBJ2-7; D might be TRBD2 (6 bases). The assigned J gene may be wrong: the sequence end matches TRBJ2-5 better. CDR1 SQVTM and CDR2 ANQGSEA come from the germline V gene. CDR3 length: 13 amino acids. CDR3: CSVRLVGEETQYF. The CDR3 DNA reads as TGCAGCGTTCGACTAGTGGGAGAGGAGACCCAGTACTTC.

This clonotype was found once. V usage is TRBV10-1 and J usage is TRBJ2-7, with D uncertain. V lost 0 bases, J lost 5 bases, and 14 bases lay in between. The CDR3 covers 15 residues. Germline values: CDR1 WNHNN, CDR2 SYGVQD (reference sequence). As DNA, the CDR3 is TGCGCCAGCAGTGAGTCTCTCGTTGGTGCCCACGAGCAGTACTTC. Its translation: CASSESLVGAHEQYF.

The V gene is TRBV7-8, the J gene TRBJ1-2, with D possibly TRBD1 on 5 matching bases. Germline loops: CDR1 SGHVS, CDR2 FQNEAQ. Trimming pared 0 bases from V and 8 bases from J, leaving 16 bases between. CDR3 size: 15 residues. CDR3 in amino acids: CASSLARPQGEGYTF. CDR3 sequence (DNA): TGTGCCAGCAGCTTAGCTCGGCCGCAGGGTGAGGGCTACACCTTC. Full variable domain (missing parts from reference TRBV7-8 and TRBJ1-2): GAGVSQSPRYKVAKRGQDVALRCDPISGHVSLFWYQQALGQGPEFLTYFQNEAQLDKSGLPSDRFFAERPEGSVSTLKIQRTQQEDSAVYLCASSLARPQGEGYTFGSGTRLTVV.

V and J are TRBV3-1 and TRBJ2-1; 7 bases are shared with TRBD2. V lost 3 bases, J lost 9 bases, and 5 bases stayed unmatched. CDR1 is LGHDT, CDR2 YNNKEL, per germline (reference sequence). This CDR3 comprises 13 residues. The CDR3 coding sequence is TGTGCCAGCAGCCATATTAGCGGGCCTGAGCAGTTCTTC. It codes for CASSHISGPEQFF.

This clonotype was seen ten or more times. This chain uses TRBV6-6 with TRBJ2-7; D possibly corresponds to TRBD1 (5 bases). CDR3 size: 16 residues. CDR1 and CDR2 (germline): MNHNY, SVGAGI (reference sequence). Trimming pared 0 bases from V and 7 bases from J, leaving 19 bases between. CDR3 nucleotide sequence: TGTGCCAGCAGTTACTCCACTGGACAATCCCCAGGGGAGCAGTACTTC. This gives the protein CASSYSTGQSPGEQYF.

This clonotype was seen a handful of times. The chain uses TRBV18 and TRBJ2-3; a possible D gene is TRBD1 (5 bases). V lost 6 bases, J lost 5 bases, and 12 bases lay in between. The CDR3 contains 13 residues. Germline-derived CDR1 and CDR2 are KGHSH and LQKENI. For the CDR3, the DNA is TGTGCCAGCTCGCAGGGAAGAGGAGATACGCAGTATTTT. As protein: CASSQGRGDTQYF.

In this sample, this clonotype turned up many times. V is TRBV29-1 and J is TRBJ2-5; D is perhaps TRBD1 (6 bases). The CDR3 is 13 residues long. Per germline, CDR1 SQVTM and CDR2 ANQGSEA. Deletions cut 7 bases from V and 4 bases from J, with 16 bases between. The CDR3 DNA follows: TGCAGCGCCGGGGCGGGCAGGGGAGAGACCCAGTACTTC. Protein sequence: CSAGAGRGETQYF.

J is TRBJ1-5 and V is TRBV12-3 or TRBV12-4, with a possible D match to TRBD1 (5 bases). The CDR3 has 15 amino acids. Trimming pared 5 bases from V and 1 base from J, leaving 12 bases between. The CDR3 here is CASSPSRGSNQPQHF. The CDR3 DNA reads TGTGCCAGCAGTCCCTCTAGGGGAAGCAATCAGCCCCAGCATTTT.

The rearrangement joins TRBV20-1 to TRBJ1-1, with 7 nucleotides matching TRBD1. CDR1 is DFQATT, CDR2 SNEGSKA, per germline (reference sequence). Trimming took 3 bases from V and 3 from J; bases not matched to a gene: 4. The CDR3 runs 13 residues. The CDR3 region is CSASRDRDTEAFF. For the CDR3, the DNA is TGCAGTGCTAGTAGAGACAGGGACACTGAAGCTTTCTTT.

The gene calls are TRBV3-1 and TRBJ2-7; TRBD1 is a possible D gene (5 bases). Trimming removed 1 base from V and 1 base from J, with 14 bases in between. This CDR3 contains 16 residues. The V gene's germline CDR1 is LGHDT and CDR2 YNNKEL (reference sequence). This CDR3 reads CASSQARGRGSYEQYF. The CDR3, as DNA: TGTGCCAGCAGCCAAGCCCGCGGAAGGGGATCCTACGAGCAGTACTTC.

The CDR3 here is CAGSGPSGANVLTF. The CDR3 DNA reads TGTGCTGGTAGCGGGCCCTCTGGGGCCAACGTCCTGACTTTC. The chain employs TRBV3-1 and TRBJ2-6, with 7 bases matching TRBD2. This CDR3 has 14 amino acids. The germline gives CDR1 LGHDT, CDR2 YNNKEL (reference sequence).

This clonotype showed up just a few times. The V call is TRBV12-3 or TRBV12-4, the J call TRBJ2-3; D is uncertain. V gave up 5 bases and J gave up 2 bases, with 11 bases separating them. This CDR3 has 14 residues. The CDR3 loop reads CASSTSANTDTQYF. The CDR3 DNA reads as TGTGCCAGCAGTACCAGCGCCAACACAGATACGCAGTATTTT.

This clonotype appeared many times. The J gene is TRBJ2-1, the V gene TRBV9; no firm D call. Trimming cost V 0 bases and J 1 base, with 8 bases left between them. From germline, CDR1 is SGDLS and CDR2 YYNGEE. The CDR3 covers 15 residues. The CDR3 reads CASSVERWSYNEQFF. The CDR3, as DNA: TGTGCCAGCAGCGTAGAAAGGTGGTCCTACAATGAGCAGTTCTTC.

In its sample, this clonotype was seen a few times. The J gene is TRBJ1-1, the V gene TRBV20-1; no reliable D call. CDR3 length: 12 amino acids. Trimming pared 1 base from V and 2 bases from J, leaving 5 bases between. CDR1 DFQATT and CDR2 SNEGSKA come from the germline V gene (reference sequence). This CDR3 is CSARGENTEAFF. The CDR3 coding sequence is TGCAGTGCTAGAGGAGAAAACACTGAAGCTTTCTTT.

The chain carries TRBV7-3 and TRBJ2-1; D perhaps matches TRBD2 (5 bases). This CDR3 has 18 residues. Deletions cut 2 bases from V and 0 bases from J, with 17 bases between. Germline V gene sequence: CDR1 SGHTA, CDR2 FQGTGA. The CDR3 DNA is TGTGCCAGCAGCTTAGGACTCCCCGGACGGGGCTCCTACAATGAGCAGTTCTTC. Its translation is CASSLGLPGRGSYNEQFF.

A note on this clonotype: The junction departs from the called germline gene at one end, perhaps through a read error. The chain couples TRBV3-1 to TRBJ1-1; a possible D gene is TRBD1 (5 bases). Germline CDR1 LGHDT, CDR2 YNNKEL (reference sequence). This CDR3 comprises 14 residues. The CDR3 loop is CASSQGPGAAEAFF. The CDR3 nucleotides are TGTGCCAGCAGCCAAGGCCCCGGGGCAGCTGAGGCTTTCTTT.

This clonotype was seen a few times. The V call is TRBV5-1, the J call TRBJ2-7; 14 nucleotides align to TRBD2. J lost 2 bases, V lost 4 bases, and 5 bases had no gene match. The CDR3 extends over 16 amino acids. Germline loops: CDR1 SGHRS, CDR2 YFSETQ. The CDR3 DNA reads TGCGCCAGCAGCGGGGGGACTAGCGGGAGTCCCTACGAGCAGTACTTC. It codes for CASSGGTSGSPYEQYF.

This chain joins TRBV6-1 and TRBJ2-3; D might be TRBD2 (6 bases). The CDR3 loop spans 15 amino acids. V gave up 6 bases and J gave up 3 bases, with 16 bases separating them. Germline-derived CDR1 and CDR2 are MNHNS and SASEGT. The CDR3 region is CASSGPTEGTDTQYF. CDR3 sequence (DNA): TGTGCCAGCAGCGGGCCCACGGAGGGAACAGATACGCAGTATTTT.

This clonotype was found a few times. This chain uses TRBV6-4 with TRBJ2-7; D gene uncertain. Germline V lookup: CDR1 MRHNA, CDR2 SNTAGT. The V end was cut by 3 bases, the J end by 3 bases, with 15 bases between. This CDR3 has 15 residues. CDR3 in amino acids: CASSESLCRRYEQYF. The CDR3 bases are TGTGCCAGCAGTGAAAGCCTGTGTAGGCGCTACGAGCAGTACTTC.